Each of the 25 T cell receptor beta chains below was sequenced from the same sample in a study of T cell responses to AZD1222 COVID-19 vaccine. TCRdb keeps only in-frame clones here, not all; method: immunoSEQ multiplex PCR. The table shows 120,000 or so clones, with about nine tenths occurring only once. The sample in question was peripheral blood, obtained on day 0 of MenACWY control vaccination. The receptor set was obtained from an adult in good health.

The chain joins TRBV4-3 to TRBJ1-2, with TRBD1 matching over 8 bases. V dropped 4 bases and J dropped 4; count of bases not matched to a gene: 14. The CDR3 runs to 17 residues. CDR1 is LGHNA, CDR2 YSLEER, per germline. The CDR3 DNA is TGCGCCAGCAGCCCCGGACAGGGATCCCTTCCCCCCTATGGCTACACCTTC. Its translation is CASSPGQGSLPPYGYTF.

This clone has a single count. V gene TRBV7-8 combines with J gene TRBJ2-7; 15 nucleotides line up with TRBD2. Germline-derived CDR1 and CDR2 are SGHVS and FQNEAQ. Unmatched junction bases numbered 10, after V lost 3 bases and J lost 4 bases. CDR3 length: 18 amino acids. CDR3: CASSLATRTSGRGYEQYF. The DNA of the CDR3 is TGTGCCAGCAGCTTGGCAACGCGGACTAGCGGGAGGGGATACGAGCAGTACTTC.

The genes are TRBV27 and TRBJ2-7; D may be TRBD1 (6 bases). Deletions cut 3 bases from V and 2 bases from J, with 11 bases between. This CDR3 has 14 residues. Germline CDR1 reads MNHEY; CDR2 reads SMNVEV (reference sequence). CDR3 nucleotides: TGTGCCAGCAGTTTGTTGGACAGTCCCTACGAGCAGTACTTC. Amino acids: CASSLLDSPYEQYF.

This chain joins TRBV29-1 and TRBJ1-1; D is unclear. V was cut by 6 bases and J by 5 bases, with 19 bases left in between. The length of the CDR3 is 14 residues. Looked up from germline, CDR1 is SQVTM and CDR2 is ANQGSEA. For the CDR3, the DNA is TGCAGCGTCCCCCTACGTACAGATTTAACTGAAGCTTTCTTT. Protein: CSVPLRTDLTEAFF. Using reference TRBV29-1 and TRBJ1-1 for the parts outside the CDR3, the full variable domain is SAVISQKPSRDICQRGTSLTIQCQVDSQVTMMFWYRQQPGQSLTLIATANQGSEATYESGFVIDKFPISRPNLTFSTLTVSNMSPEDSSIYLCSVPLRTDLTEAFFGQGTRLTVV.

The chain combines TRBV11-2 with TRBJ1-6; 7 bases map to TRBD1. CDR1 is SGHAT and CDR2 is FQNNGV in the germline V gene. This CDR3 contains 15 residues. J was trimmed by 8 bases and V by 5 bases; bases with no gene match: 9. The DNA of the CDR3 is TGTGCCAGCAGCCAGACAGGGCTTCGGGATTCACCCCTCCACTTT. Protein product: CASSQTGLRDSPLHF.

The table lists this clone with a count of one. The V gene is TRBV12-2, the J gene TRBJ2-1; the tabulated D call, TRBD2, remains unverified against the DNA. TRBV12-2 is reported as a pseudogene. The CDR3 has 17 amino acids. CDR3 region: CASRSGPSGTPHNEQFF. The CDR3 coding sequence is TGTGCAAGTCGCTCCGGGCCTAGCGGGACCCCCCACAATGAGCAGTTCTTC.

The J gene is TRBJ2-5, the V gene TRBV7-8; 7 bases align to TRBD1. Trimming removed 3 bases from V and 5 bases from J; junction bases left unmatched: 3. CDR1 SGHVS and CDR2 FQNEAQ come from the germline V gene. This CDR3 contains 13 residues. CDR3 nucleotide sequence: TGTGCCAGCAGCTTCGACAGGGTGGAGACCCAGTACTTC. Translated: CASSFDRVETQYF.

The chain couples TRBV30 to TRBJ2-7; a weak D match, TRBD2 (6 bases). There are 12 residues in the CDR3. The germline V gene has CDR1 GTSNPN and CDR2 SVGIG (reference sequence). Trimming removed 5 bases from V and 7 bases from J, with 15 bases in between. This chain's CDR3 is CAWAILAGEQYF. CDR3 nucleotides: TGTGCCTGGGCTATACTAGCCGGTGAGCAGTACTTC.

This chain uses TRBV15 with TRBJ2-1; TRBD2 agrees at 8 bases. This CDR3 spans 15 amino acids. V shed 5 bases and J 6 bases; nucleotides not matched to a gene: 9. Germline lookup yields CDR1 LNHNV and CDR2 YYDKDF (reference sequence). The CDR3 bases are TGTGCCACCAGCCCCGGGGGGGATCCTACCAATGAGCAGTTCTTC. Translated, it gives CATSPGGDPTNEQFF. Supplemented by reference TRBV15 and TRBJ2-1, the full variable domain reads DAMVIQNPRYQVTQFGKPVTLSCSQTLNHNVMYWYQQKSSQAPKLLFHYYDKDFNNEADTPDNFQSRRPNTSFCFLDIRSPGLGDTAMYLCATSPGGDPTNEQFFGPGTRLTVL.

As for this clone: Other DNA variants within this sample encode the same CDR3. CDR3 DNA: TGTGCCAGCAGTTATAACTATGGCTACACCTTC. This translates into CASSYNYGYTF. The J gene is TRBJ1-2, the V gene TRBV28; unclear D gene. The CDR3 is 11 amino acids. V was shortened by 4 bases and J by 1 base, with 1 base between the two germline ends. CDR1 and CDR2 (germline): MDHEN, SYDVKM.

V is TRBV6-1 and J is TRBJ1-5, with a possible D match to TRBD1 (5 bases). CDR1 and CDR2 (germline): MNHNS, SASEGT. The CDR3 runs to 14 residues. V was shortened by 6 bases and J by 3 bases, with 12 bases between the two germline ends. CDR3 coding DNA: TGTGCCAGCAGACTTAAGGGGACCAATCAGCCCCAGCATTTT. It encodes CASRLKGTNQPQHF.

The V call is TRBV23-1, the J call TRBJ1-2, with D perhaps matching TRBD1 (6 bases). TRBV23-1 is flagged as an ORF with uncertain function. Deletions cut 7 bases from V and 7 bases from J, with 19 bases between. The CDR3 has 14 amino acids. The CDR3 region has the DNA TGCGCCAGCACCGTCGGGACATTGGTAGTTGGCTACACCTTC. Residues: CASTVGTLVVGYTF.

The gene calls are TRBV11-2 and TRBJ1-1; possibly TRBD1 for D (5 bases). The V gene's germline CDR1 is SGHAT and CDR2 FQNNGV. Trimming stripped 2 bases from V and 1 base from J, with 11 bases between. The CDR3 has 15 residues. The CDR3 protein is CASSLRDGKNTEAFF. In DNA form, the CDR3 reads TGTGCCAGCAGCTTACGGGACGGCAAGAACACTGAAGCTTTCTTT.

This rearrangement joins TRBV7-9 to TRBJ2-5; D is unresolved. V shed 2 bases and J shed 5 bases, with 9 bases lying between them. Germline lookup yields CDR1 SEHNR and CDR2 FQNEAQ (reference sequence). The CDR3 totals 13 residues. CDR3 loop: CASSLRLGETQYF. The CDR3 DNA reads TGTGCCAGCAGCTTAAGGTTAGGCGAGACCCAGTACTTC.

This clone has only one observation. V gene TRBV11-2 combines with J gene TRBJ2-5; 11 bases fit TRBD2. This CDR3 is 15 amino acids long. The V gene end was trimmed by 4 bases and the J gene end by 9 bases; junction bases not matched to a gene: 10. Germline CDR1 and CDR2: SGHAT and FQNNGV. The DNA for the CDR3 is TGTGCCAGCAGCTCCTTAGCGGGAGGGGCCGAGGCCCAGTACTTC. Its translation: CASSSLAGGAEAQYF.

The V gene is TRBV29-1, the J gene TRBJ2-7; D is uncertain. V lost 5 bases and J 3 bases, leaving 5 bases between the germline ends. CDR1 is SQVTM and CDR2 is ANQGSEA in the germline V gene. The CDR3 covers 10 residues. The CDR3 DNA is TGCAGCGTTTGGGACTACGAGCAGTACTTC. This sequence encodes CSVWDYEQYF.

This chain links TRBV7-9 with TRBJ1-5; D gene uncertain. There are 13 residues in the CDR3. CDR1 SEHNR and CDR2 FQNEAQ come from the germline V gene (reference sequence). Trimming stripped 6 bases from V and 1 base from J, with 7 bases between. The CDR3 bases are TGTGCCAGCAGTGCATTGAGCAATCAGCCCCAGCATTTT. Encoded protein: CASSALSNQPQHF. Variable domain in full (rest from reference TRBV7-9 and TRBJ1-5): DTGVSQNPRHKITKRGQNVTFRCDPISEHNRLYWYRQTLGQGPEFLTYFQNEAQLEKSRLLSDRFSAERPKGSFSTLEIQRTEQGDSAMYLCASSALSNQPQHFGDGTRLSIL.

The V and J genes are TRBV10-3 and TRBJ1-1; possible D gene TRBD1, 5 bases. The CDR3 spans 14 residues. The germline V gene encodes CDR1 ENHRY and CDR2 SYGVKD. Trimming pared 6 bases from V and 2 bases from J, leaving 13 bases between. CDR3 loop: CAIRETELNTEAFF. The CDR3 region has the DNA TGTGCCATCAGAGAGACAGAGTTAAACACTGAAGCTTTCTTT.

V gene TRBV27 combines with J gene TRBJ1-2; perhaps TRBD1 as D (6 bases). In germline, CDR1 is MNHEY, CDR2 SMNVEV (reference sequence). The CDR3 sequence is 13 residues long. V lost 3 bases and J lost 8, with 13 bases in between. The CDR3 region is CASSFPGASGYTF. The CDR3 DNA follows: TGTGCCAGCAGTTTTCCGGGGGCGTCGGGCTACACCTTC.

The CDR3 DNA follows: TGCGCCAGCAGCTTGGTGGGAGGGCCCTCCTACAATGAGCAGTTCTTC. It codes for CASSLVGGPSYNEQFF. This chain links TRBV5-1 with TRBJ2-1; 7 bases line up with TRBD2. Per the germline V gene, CDR1 is SGHRS and CDR2 is YFSETQ. CDR3 length equals 16 residues. The V gene end was trimmed by 0 bases and the J gene end by 0 bases; junction bases not matched to a gene: 3. Full variable domain (outside the CDR3, taken from reference TRBV5-1 and TRBJ2-1): KAGVTQTPRYLIKTRGQQVTLSCSPISGHRSVSWYQQTPGQGLQFLFEYFSETQRNKGNFPGRFSGRQFSNSRSEMNVSTLELGDSALYLCASSLVGGPSYNEQFFGPGTRLTVL.

This chain connects TRBV2 to TRBJ2-1; 7 positions match TRBD1. The CDR3 is made up of 13 amino acids. Looked up from germline, CDR1 is SNHLY and CDR2 is FYNNEI. V was clipped by 4 bases and J by 8 bases; unmatched bases: 5. The CDR3 region has the DNA TGTGCCAGCAGTGTAACAGGGGCCGATGAGCAGTTCTTC. As protein: CASSVTGADEQFF.

The chain employs TRBV27 and TRBJ2-5; D is undetermined. Trimming shortened V by 7 bases and J by 0 bases, and 9 bases separated the two germline ends. CDR1 is MNHEY and CDR2 is SMNVEV in the germline V gene (reference sequence). There are 13 residues in the CDR3. The CDR3 protein is CASKTPNQETQYF. The CDR3 DNA is TGTGCCAGCAAAACCCCAAACCAAGAGACCCAGTACTTC.

The chain combines TRBV15 with TRBJ1-4; the D is unclear. Germline V lookup: CDR1 LNHNV, CDR2 YYDKDF (reference sequence). The CDR3 is 12 amino acids. Trimming pared 0 bases from V and 16 bases from J, leaving 12 bases between. Written as DNA, the CDR3 is TGTGCCACCAGCAGAGATCTCTACCTTAAGTTTTTT. Amino acids: CATSRDLYLKFF.

The chain links TRBV13 to TRBJ2-5, with TRBD2 matching over 8 bases. Per germline, CDR1 PRHDT and CDR2 FYEKMQ (reference sequence). The length of the CDR3 is 16 residues. V gave up 4 bases and J gave up 4 bases; unmatched junction bases: 11. In DNA form, the CDR3 reads TGTGCCAGCAGCTCAGCCCGTGGAGCGGGAGTAGAGACCCAGTACTTC. Encoded protein: CASSSARGAGVETQYF.

J is TRBJ1-5 and V is TRBV19; the D gene is possibly TRBD1 (6 bases). Germline V gives CDR1 LNHDA, CDR2 SQIVND (reference sequence). The CDR3 length is 17 residues. V gave up 2 bases and J gave up 2 bases, with 16 bases separating them. CDR3 residues: CASSITPSAGGNQPQHF. CDR3 bases: TGTGCCAGTAGTATAACCCCCTCGGCAGGGGGCAATCAGCCCCAGCATTTT.